The 18 T cell receptor beta chains given below trace back to one sample, sequenced in a study of blood T cell repertoires in COVID-19 (TCRdb year 2020). Libraries were built with the immunoSEQ multiplex PCR assay. Here the immuneACCESS table is served through TCRdb, limited to in-frame sequences with V and J called. Missing clones are a known gap in these copies; in checked studies unresolved V genes cover under half, and the rest lacks a known reason. The sample records around 70,000 clones, roughly 92% of which are singletons. 2.5% to 3% of the sample is in the top ten clones. The sequencing sample was made of peripheral blood. The receptors originated from a man aged 50 or older with COVID-19, enrolled during active disease.

The chain employs TRBV19 and TRBJ2-3; 13 nucleotides match TRBD2. CDR3 length: 17 amino acids. Germline values: CDR1 LNHDA, CDR2 SQIVND (reference sequence). Trimming cost V 4 bases and J 4 bases; bases outside gene matches: 8. The CDR3 DNA reads as TGTGCCAGTAGTAGCCGACAACTAGCGGGAGGGCCAGATACGCAGTATTTT. It specifies CASSSRQLAGGPDTQYF.

This chain connects TRBV2 to TRBJ2-5, with 9 bases lining up with TRBD1. Germline V gene data show CDR1 as SNHLY and CDR2 as FYNNEI. The CDR3 spans 15 residues. Losses at the gene ends were 0 bases for V and 5 bases for J; bases not matched to a gene: 4. CDR3 sequence (DNA): TGTGCCAGCAGTGAAGCGAGGACAGGGGCGGAGACCCAGTACTTC. Its protein is CASSEARTGAETQYF.

The rearrangement links TRBV7-2 to TRBJ2-5; 8 bases are shared with TRBD1. The CDR3 has 15 amino acids. With V trimmed by 5 bases and J by 4 bases, 9 bases remained unmatched. The germline gives CDR1 SGHTA, CDR2 FQGNSA. CDR3: CASSPSTGDGETQYF. The DNA of the CDR3 is TGTGCCAGCAGCCCATCGACAGGGGACGGAGAGACCCAGTACTTC.

This rearrangement joins TRBV4-1 to TRBJ2-7; 8 bases map to TRBD1. The CDR3 is 15 amino acids. The ends lost 0 bases at V and 7 bases at J; junction bases unmatched: 8. Germline CDR1 reads MGHRA; CDR2 reads YSYEKL. CDR3 residues: CASSQDGTGGAEQYF. The CDR3 DNA reads TGCGCCAGCAGCCAAGACGGGACAGGAGGCGCAGAGCAGTACTTC.

V usage is TRBV7-2 and J usage is TRBJ1-6; perhaps TRBD1 as D (5 bases). Germline CDR1 and CDR2: SGHTA and FQGNSA. Trimming removed 1 base at V and 3 bases at J, with 7 bases between. The CDR3 sequence is 15 residues long. The DNA for the CDR3 is TGTGCCAGCAGCTTAGGACAGATCTATAATTCACCCCTCCACTTT. Protein: CASSLGQIYNSPLHF.

This rearrangement joins TRBV5-5 to TRBJ2-5; no reliable D call. The V gene's germline CDR1 is SGHKS and CDR2 YYEKEE (reference sequence). V was cut by 0 bases and J by 4 bases, with 7 bases left in between. CDR3 size: 13 residues. The CDR3, as DNA: TGTGCCAGCAGCTTGGCCATCGGAGAGACCCAGTACTTC. This sequence encodes CASSLAIGETQYF.

The CDR3 loop reads CASSSHERASSYNEQFF. Written as DNA, the CDR3 is TGTGCCAGCAGCTCCCACGAGCGGGCTAGCTCCTACAATGAGCAGTTCTTC. The chain employs TRBV7-8 and TRBJ2-1, with D maybe TRBD2 (6 bases). Per the germline V gene, CDR1 is SGHVS and CDR2 is FQNEAQ. The CDR3 loop spans 17 amino acids. Trimming pared 4 bases from V and 0 bases from J, leaving 16 bases between. The whole variable domain, filled in from reference TRBV7-8 and TRBJ2-1, reads GAGVSQSPRYKVAKRGQDVALRCDPISGHVSLFWYQQALGQGPEFLTYFQNEAQLDKSGLPSDRFFAERPEGSVSTLKIQRTQQEDSAVYLCASSSHERASSYNEQFFGPGTRLTVL.

The table lists this clone with a few counts. The sample carries other DNA sequences with the same CDR3. V and J are TRBV4-1 and TRBJ1-5, with 7 bases aligning to TRBD1. V shed 0 bases, J shed 2 bases, and the junction held 1 base outside the gene matches. Germline V gene data show CDR1 as MGHRA and CDR2 as YSYEKL. This CDR3 has 15 amino acids. The CDR3 reads CASSQDGQGNQPQHF. The CDR3 DNA reads TGCGCCAGCAGCCAAGATGGACAGGGCAATCAGCCCCAGCATTTT.

The chain couples TRBV27 to TRBJ2-6; a weak D match, TRBD1 (7 bases). Trimming stripped 5 bases from V and 1 base from J, with 24 bases between. Germline assignment: CDR1 MNHEY and CDR2 SMNVEV (reference sequence). This CDR3 has 20 amino acids. The CDR3 reads CASSPRPPGQAGSGANVLTF. CDR3 bases: TGTGCCAGCAGTCCGCGTCCCCCAGGACAGGCGGGGTCTGGGGCCAACGTCCTGACTTTC.

The rearrangement joins TRBV28 to TRBJ1-1, with 7 bases aligning to TRBD1. V lost 6 bases, J lost 3 bases, and 4 bases stayed unmatched. The CDR3 has 13 residues. Germline V gives CDR1 MDHEN, CDR2 SYDVKM. The CDR3 loop reads CASRAQGDTEAFF. The CDR3 DNA follows: TGTGCCAGCAGGGCTCAGGGGGACACTGAAGCTTTCTTT.

The gene calls are TRBV6-5 and TRBJ2-1, with TRBD2 identical over 13 bases. Germline lookup yields CDR1 MNHEY and CDR2 SVGAGI. V lost 2 bases, J lost 8 bases, and 6 bases stayed unmatched. The CDR3 sequence is 16 residues long. The CDR3 DNA follows: TGTGCCAGCAGTTACCCTACTAGCGGGAGGGCCCATGAGCAGTTCTTC. Amino acids: CASSYPTSGRAHEQFF.

V gene TRBV2 combines with J gene TRBJ2-1; 7 bases align to TRBD1. Trimming at V came to 6 bases and at J to 6 bases, leaving 5 bases not matched to a gene. The CDR3 consists of 13 residues. CDR1 SNHLY and CDR2 FYNNEI come from the germline V gene. CDR3 residues: CASRTGYVNEQFF. The CDR3 nucleotides read TGTGCCAGCAGGACAGGGTATGTCAATGAGCAGTTCTTC.

The genes are TRBV10-3 and TRBJ2-1, with TRBD2 matching 11 bases. J was trimmed by 10 bases and V by 0 bases; bases with no gene match: 14. This CDR3 contains 18 residues. CDR1 ENHRY and CDR2 SYGVKD come from the germline V gene. CDR3 region: CAISESGGLAGPRREQFF. CDR3 in DNA: TGTGCCATCAGTGAGTCGGGCGGACTAGCGGGCCCCCGTCGCGAGCAGTTCTTC.

This clone was seen more than once but under ten times. V usage is TRBV7-9 and J usage is TRBJ1-2; a possible D gene is TRBD1 (6 bases). Germline CDR1 and CDR2: SEHNR and FQNEAQ (reference sequence). This CDR3 has 13 amino acids. V lost 6 bases and J 7 bases, leaving 15 bases between the germline ends. The CDR3 DNA reads as TGTGCCAGCAGTGGCCAGGGGTTGTCTGGCTACACCTTC. This codes for CASSGQGLSGYTF.

The rearrangement uses TRBV12-3 or TRBV12-4 and TRBJ1-5; unclear D gene. V was cut by 6 bases and J by 8 bases, with 14 bases left in between. The CDR3 length is 13 residues. Here the CDR3 reads CASSQTYTEPQHF. The CDR3 DNA is TGTGCCAGCAGCCAAACGTATACGGAGCCCCAGCATTTT.

CDR3 loop: CASSPIGGLAGGNEQYF. The CDR3 nucleotides are TGTGCCAGCAGCCCAATAGGGGGGCTAGCGGGAGGCAACGAGCAGTACTTC. The chain recombines TRBV7-6 with TRBJ2-7; TRBD2 matches at 11 bases. Germline V gene lookup returns CDR1 SGHVS and CDR2 FNYEAQ. This CDR3 has 17 residues. Losses at the gene ends were 5 bases for V and 5 bases for J; bases not matched to a gene: 14.

The chain couples TRBV10-1 to TRBJ2-7; weak D call: TRBD1 (5 bases). Germline CDR1 is WNHNN and CDR2 is SYGVQD (reference sequence). V lost 11 bases to trimming and J lost 6 bases, with 17 bases between them. The CDR3 consists of 12 residues. As DNA, the CDR3 is TGCGCCCCCAGGGCCATAGTTCCCGAGCAGTACTTC. The encoded protein is CAPRAIVPEQYF.

A few counts support this clone. The CDR3 protein is CASSAGTHSNQPQHF. The CDR3 bases are TGTGCCAGCAGCGCCGGGACACATAGCAATCAGCCCCAGCATTTT. The rearrangement links TRBV7-3 to TRBJ1-5, with a weak D call TRBD1 (6 bases). This CDR3 comprises 15 residues. Between the trimmed V and J ends, which lost 5 bases and 0 bases, there was a span of 11 bases. The germline V gene encodes CDR1 SGHTA and CDR2 FQGTGA.